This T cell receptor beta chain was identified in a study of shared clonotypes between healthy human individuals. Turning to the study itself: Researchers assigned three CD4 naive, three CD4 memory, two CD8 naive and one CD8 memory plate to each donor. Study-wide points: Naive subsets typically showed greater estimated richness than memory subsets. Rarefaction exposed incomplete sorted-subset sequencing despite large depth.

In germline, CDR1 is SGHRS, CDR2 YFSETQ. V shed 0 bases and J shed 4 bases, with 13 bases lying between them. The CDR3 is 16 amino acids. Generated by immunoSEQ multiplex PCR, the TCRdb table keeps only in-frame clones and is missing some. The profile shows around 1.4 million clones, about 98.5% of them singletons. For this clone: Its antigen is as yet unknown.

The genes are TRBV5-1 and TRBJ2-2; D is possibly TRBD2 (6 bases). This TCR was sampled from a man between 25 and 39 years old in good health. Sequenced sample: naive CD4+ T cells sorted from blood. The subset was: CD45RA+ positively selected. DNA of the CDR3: TGCGCCAGCAGCTTGGATCCGGGAGCGGGCACCGGGGAGCTGTTTTTT. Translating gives CASSLDPGAGTGELFF.